One and the same sample provided the 31 T cell receptor beta chains below, sequenced in a study of blood T cell repertoires in COVID-19. Assay used: immunoSEQ multiplex PCR; TCRdb lists only in-frame clones, some missing. The profile shows about 320,000 clones, more than 70% of them singletons. Sequenced sample: peripheral blood. Source of these receptors: a woman aged 50 to 65 with acute or convalescent COVID-19.

In this sample, this clone turned up a few times. CDR3 DNA sequence: TGTGCCAGCAGTTTAATAGGGGGCTTGTACTATGGCTACACCTTC. This codes for CASSLIGGLYYGYTF. The chain carries TRBV28 and TRBJ1-2, with 7 bases fitting TRBD1. J was trimmed by 3 bases and V by 2 bases; bases with no gene match: 6. In germline, CDR1 is MDHEN, CDR2 SYDVKM. This CDR3 has 15 residues.

V usage is TRBV10-3 and J usage is TRBJ2-7; TRBD1 matches at 7 bases. This CDR3 comprises 11 residues. Germline CDR1 is ENHRY and CDR2 is SYGVKD. Trimming at V came to 7 bases and at J to 6 bases, leaving 3 bases not matched to a gene. CDR3: CAITTGAEQYF. CDR3 nucleotides: TGTGCCATCACCACAGGGGCCGAGCAGTACTTC.

J is TRBJ2-1 and V is TRBV4-2; D uncertain. Germline V gene data show CDR1 as LGHNA and CDR2 as YNFKEQ. CDR3 size: 17 residues. V was cut by 0 bases and J by 3 bases, with 15 bases left in between. CDR3 coding DNA: TGTGCCAGCAGCCAAGATTTCGGCGGAACCTACTACAATGAGCAGTTCTTC. Encoded protein: CASSQDFGGTYYNEQFF.

J is TRBJ2-7 and V is TRBV3-1 (or the pseudogene TRBV3-2); D gene uncertain. With 0 bases removed from V and 0 bases from J, the gap between germline ends came to 9 bases. The CDR3 totals 15 residues. Germline-derived CDR1 and CDR2 are LGHDT and YNNKEL (reference sequence). For the CDR3, the DNA is TGTGCCAGCAGCCAAGATCCGCTCAGCTCCTACGAGCAGTACTTC. It codes for CASSQDPLSSYEQYF.

The chain links TRBV14 to TRBJ2-7, with TRBD1 matching over 10 bases. CDR3 length: 16 amino acids. The germline V gene has CDR1 SGHDN and CDR2 FVKESK. The V and J ends lost 5 bases and 3 bases, in that order; junction bases with no gene match: 10. CDR3 region: CASSASWGQGHYEQYF. In DNA form, the CDR3 reads TGTGCCAGCAGCGCCAGCTGGGGACAGGGGCACTACGAGCAGTACTTC. Full variable domain (rest looked up from reference TRBV14 and TRBJ2-7): EAGVTQFPSHSVIEKGQTVTLRCDPISGHDNLYWYRRVMGKEIKFLLHFVKESKQDESGMPNNRFLAERTGGTYSTLKVQPAELEDSGVYFCASSASWGQGHYEQYFGPGTRLTVT.

The V gene is TRBV6-5, the J gene TRBJ2-3; D gene uncertain. The germline V and J ends were trimmed by 10 bases and 5 bases, with 13 bases remaining between them. Germline values: CDR1 MNHEY, CDR2 SVGAGI. This CDR3 is 12 amino acids long. The CDR3 region is CATQSSGDTQYF. The CDR3, as DNA: TGTGCCACCCAATCCTCGGGAGATACGCAGTATTTT.

The chain links TRBV7-8 to TRBJ2-7; 11 bases are a match to TRBD1. There are 14 residues in the CDR3. Germline loops: CDR1 SGHVS, CDR2 FQNEAQ. V was clipped by 4 bases and J by 3 bases; unmatched bases: 2. The CDR3 loop is CASSSGTGGYEQYF. The CDR3 DNA follows: TGTGCCAGCAGCTCCGGGACAGGGGGCTACGAGCAGTACTTC.

This chain connects TRBV15 to TRBJ2-7; D unresolved. The CDR3 totals 12 residues. Trimming shortened V by 5 bases and J by 3 bases, and 8 bases separated the two germline ends. CDR1 and CDR2 (germline): LNHNV, YYDKDF (reference sequence). DNA of the CDR3: TGTGCCACCAGCGCAGGCTACTACGAGCAGTACTTC. Amino acids: CATSAGYYEQYF.

The chain carries TRBV15 and TRBJ1-1; D may be TRBD1 (6 bases). The length of the CDR3 is 17 residues. Germline V gene lookup returns CDR1 LNHNV and CDR2 YYDKDF (reference sequence). V lost 5 bases to trimming and J lost 0 bases, with 19 bases between them. This CDR3 reads CATSRRGGVAVNTEAFF. As DNA, the CDR3 is TGTGCCACCAGCCGTAGAGGGGGGGTTGCCGTGAACACTGAAGCTTTCTTT. Complete variable domain (other parts from reference TRBV15 and TRBJ1-1): DAMVIQNPRYQVTQFGKPVTLSCSQTLNHNVMYWYQQKSSQAPKLLFHYYDKDFNNEADTPDNFQSRRPNTSFCFLDIRSPGLGDTAMYLCATSRRGGVAVNTEAFFGQGTRLTVV.

The chain recombines TRBV6-2 or TRBV6-3 with TRBJ2-7, with TRBD1 matching 7 bases. This CDR3 is 15 amino acids long. The germline V gene encodes CDR1 MNHEY and CDR2 SVGEGT. Trimming took 4 bases from V and 5 from J; bases not matched to a gene: 11. Here the CDR3 reads CASSSPGTAIHEQYF. The CDR3 DNA reads as TGTGCCAGCAGTTCCCCCGGGACAGCTATCCACGAGCAGTACTTC.

This sequence joins TRBV6-6 and TRBJ1-2; unclear D gene. The CDR3 is 15 amino acids. Germline V gene sequence: CDR1 MNHNY, CDR2 SVGAGI (reference sequence). The V gene lost 2 bases and the J gene lost 2 bases, with 12 bases spanning the gap. The CDR3, as DNA: TGTGCCAGCAGTTACCCTGAGACAAAAAACTATGGCTACACCTTC. Amino acids: CASSYPETKNYGYTF.

The chain's CDR3 is CASSVGPSGGDTQYF. The CDR3, as DNA: TGTGCCAGCAGCGTAGGGCCTTCGGGAGGCGATACGCAGTATTTT. The chain joins TRBV9 to TRBJ2-3; 7 nucleotides align to TRBD2. In germline, CDR1 is SGDLS, CDR2 YYNGEE. The CDR3 sequence is 15 residues long. Losses at the gene ends were 0 bases for V and 6 bases for J; bases not matched to a gene: 7.

The rearrangement joins TRBV27 to TRBJ2-1; D might be TRBD2 (6 bases). CDR1 and CDR2 from the germline V gene are MNHEY and SMNVEV (reference sequence). This CDR3 comprises 16 residues. The V gene lost 1 base and the J gene lost 8 bases, with 18 bases spanning the gap. CDR3 DNA sequence: TGTGCCAGCAGTTTATTTGGACTACGGTTGGGCGATGAGCAGTTCTTC. Its protein product is CASSLFGLRLGDEQFF.

This rearrangement joins TRBV19 to TRBJ2-7, with D possibly matching TRBD1 (5 bases). CDR3 length: 15 residues. Trimming cost V 2 bases and J 3 bases, with 14 bases left between them. CDR1 LNHDA and CDR2 SQIVND come from the germline V gene (reference sequence). In DNA form, the CDR3 reads TGTGCCAGTAGTATAACGTCGCAGGGCTACTACGAGCAGTACTTC. Its translation is CASSITSQGYYEQYF.

The chain couples TRBV14 to TRBJ2-3, with a tentative D call TRBD1 (5 bases). The germline V gene encodes CDR1 SGHDN and CDR2 FVKESK. Trimming cost V 3 bases and J 6 bases, with 7 bases left between them. This CDR3 has 12 residues. The CDR3 coding sequence is TGTGCCAGCAGCCAGCAGGGTGATACGCAGTATTTT. It yields the protein CASSQQGDTQYF.

The chain uses TRBV7-9 and TRBJ2-2; 12 bases line up with TRBD1. From germline, CDR1 is SEHNR and CDR2 FQNEAQ (reference sequence). Losses at the gene ends were 5 bases for V and 7 bases for J; bases not matched to a gene: 8. This CDR3 is built from 16 residues. The CDR3 DNA is TGTGCCAGCAGCCCGAGGGACAGGGGGCTTATCGGGGAGCTGTTTTTT. Its translation is CASSPRDRGLIGELFF.

This chain links TRBV7-9 with TRBJ1-4, with D possibly being TRBD1 (6 bases). Germline assignment: CDR1 SEHNR and CDR2 FQNEAQ (reference sequence). CDR3 length: 14 amino acids. The V end was cut by 8 bases, the J end by 2 bases, with 12 bases between. The CDR3 DNA follows: TGTGCCAGCGGCGCTAGGGGGACTAATGAAAAACTGTTTTTT. Its translation: CASGARGTNEKLFF.

The chain combines TRBV19 with TRBJ1-5; D may be TRBD1 (5 bases). Per the germline V gene, CDR1 is LNHDA and CDR2 is SQIVND (reference sequence). V was clipped by 10 bases and J by 10 bases, with 20 bases between them. CDR3 size: 13 residues. The CDR3 nucleotides read TGTGCCACAGGCTCCCGGAGGGGTGATCCCCAGCATTTT. It codes for CATGSRRGDPQHF.

The V call is TRBV7-9, the J call TRBJ2-1, with 11 nucleotides matching TRBD2. This CDR3 contains 18 residues. V shed 1 base and J 4 bases; nucleotides not matched to a gene: 9. The germline CDR1 and CDR2 sequences are SEHNR and FQNEAQ (reference sequence). The CDR3 nucleotides are TGTGCCAGCAGCTTAGGTACTAGCGGGAGAGGAGGGTACAATGAGCAGTTCTTC. Its protein product is CASSLGTSGRGGYNEQFF.

The chain has TRBV4-1 and TRBJ1-6; D uncertain. The germline V and J ends were trimmed by 1 base and 3 bases, with 4 bases remaining between them. Germline lookup yields CDR1 MGHRA and CDR2 YSYEKL. The CDR3 extends over 14 amino acids. CDR3 sequence: CASSQGHYNSPLHF. As DNA, the CDR3 is TGCGCCAGCAGCCAAGGACACTATAATTCACCCCTCCACTTT.

J is TRBJ2-4 and V is TRBV4-1; 8 bases align to TRBD1. This CDR3 comprises 14 residues. V lost 0 bases, J lost 8 bases, and 3 bases stayed unmatched. Germline V gene lookup returns CDR1 MGHRA and CDR2 YSYEKL. The CDR3 nucleotides are TGCGCCAGCAGCCAAGAGGGGGGACAGGACATTCAGTACTTC. Translated: CASSQEGGQDIQYF.

The chain couples TRBV27 to TRBJ2-1; 11 bases line up with TRBD2. Germline V gene data show CDR1 as MNHEY and CDR2 as SMNVEV (reference sequence). This CDR3 region has 16 residues. V shed 5 bases and J 1 base; nucleotides not matched to a gene: 4. The CDR3 is CASSTRLAGSYNEQFF. In nucleotides, the CDR3 is TGTGCCAGCAGTACCCGACTAGCGGGATCCTACAATGAGCAGTTCTTC.

The rearrangement links TRBV3-1 (or the pseudogene TRBV3-2) to TRBJ2-2; D gene ambiguous. CDR3 length: 16 amino acids. V was shortened by 0 bases and J by 7 bases, with 15 bases between the two germline ends. Germline V CDR1 and CDR2: LGHDT, YNNKEL (reference sequence). In nucleotides, the CDR3 is TGTGCCAGCAGCCAAGACTCGCGGCGAAGGTACGGGGAGCTGTTTTTT. Its protein product is CASSQDSRRRYGELFF.

V and J are TRBV19 and TRBJ2-1; D may be TRBD2 (7 bases). This CDR3 region has 14 residues. Trimming took 9 bases from V and 1 from J, leaving 13 bases between them. Germline V gives CDR1 LNHDA, CDR2 SQIVND (reference sequence). The CDR3 loop reads CASRGLRSYNEQFF. CDR3 in DNA: TGTGCCAGCAGGGGACTACGATCCTACAATGAGCAGTTCTTC. Together with reference TRBV19 and TRBJ2-1, the CDR3 gives the full variable domain: DGGITQSPKYLFRKEGQNVTLSCEQNLNHDAMYWYRQDPGQGLRLIYYSQIVNDFQKGDIAEGYSVSREKKESFPLTVTSAQKNPTAFYLCASRGLRSYNEQFFGPGTRLTVL.

V and J are TRBV29-1 and TRBJ2-2; TRBD1 matches 8 bases. This CDR3 spans 16 amino acids. The V gene's germline CDR1 is SQVTM and CDR2 ANQGSEA. J gave up 3 bases and V 6 bases, and 12 bases lay outside the gene matches. The DNA for the CDR3 is TGCAGCGTCCTACGGAGCACAGGGGGTTACACCGGGGAGCTGTTTTTT. As protein: CSVLRSTGGYTGELFF.

This chain uses TRBV28 with TRBJ2-3, with 8 nucleotides matching TRBD1. Per germline, CDR1 MDHEN and CDR2 SYDVKM. V was pared by 6 bases and J by 4 bases, with 9 bases of the junction left unmatched. The CDR3 totals 15 residues. The CDR3 region has the DNA TGTGCCAGCAGGCCCCAGGGGGCTGTCGCAGATACGCAGTATTTT. It yields the protein CASRPQGAVADTQYF. The full variable domain, its missing parts supplied by reference TRBV28 and TRBJ2-3, is DVKVTQSSRYLVKRTGEKVFLECVQDMDHENMFWYRQDPGLGLRLIYFSYDVKMKEKGDIPEGYSVSREKKERFSLILESASTNQTSMYLCASRPQGAVADTQYFGPGTRLTVL.

This rearrangement joins TRBV6-1 to TRBJ1-1, with a weak D call TRBD1 (6 bases). The germline V gene has CDR1 MNHNS and CDR2 SASEGT. V was trimmed by 1 base and J by 1 base, leaving 13 bases between them. The CDR3 runs 16 residues. The CDR3 protein is CASSEGRGATNTEAFF. For the CDR3, the DNA is TGTGCCAGCAGTGAAGGCCGGGGGGCGACGAACACTGAAGCTTTCTTT.

V and J are TRBV3-1 (or the pseudogene TRBV3-2) and TRBJ2-7; the match to TRBD1 covers 7 bases. The length of the CDR3 is 20 residues. CDR1 and CDR2 from the germline V gene are LGHDT and YNNKEL (reference sequence). With 0 bases clipped from V and 0 bases from J, the junction kept 17 bases outside the gene matches. The CDR3 DNA reads TGTGCCAGCAGCCAAGAAATTTTGGGACAGACACTTAGTAGCTCCTACGAGCAGTACTTC. Amino acids: CASSQEILGQTLSSSYEQYF.

As concerns this clone: In the same sample, other DNA sequences code for this CDR3. This chain connects TRBV19 to TRBJ2-3, with a weak D call TRBD2 (5 bases). Germline assignment: CDR1 LNHDA and CDR2 SQIVND (reference sequence). Trimming shortened V by 3 bases and J by 1 base, and 5 bases separated the two germline ends. The CDR3 is 13 amino acids. The CDR3, as DNA: TGTGCCAGTAGTATCGGGGGCACAGATACGCAGTATTTT. Translating it yields CASSIGGTDTQYF.

V and J are TRBV5-1 and TRBJ2-1; 10 positions agree with TRBD2. The germline V gene has CDR1 SGHRS and CDR2 YFSETQ. J gave up 0 bases and V 4 bases, and 4 bases lay outside the gene matches. This CDR3 is 16 amino acids long. CDR3 protein: CASSRTSGASYNEQFF. The CDR3 DNA sequence: TGCGCCAGCAGCCGGACTAGCGGCGCCTCCTACAATGAGCAGTTCTTC. Supplemented by reference TRBV5-1 and TRBJ2-1, the full variable domain reads KAGVTQTPRYLIKTRGQQVTLSCSPISGHRSVSWYQQTPGQGLQFLFEYFSETQRNKGNFPGRFSGRQFSNSRSEMNVSTLELGDSALYLCASSRTSGASYNEQFFGPGTRLTVL.

For the CDR3, the DNA is TGTGCCAGCAGCTTAAGGGGACAGGGTTTGTCACCCCTCCACTTT. Its translation: CASSLRGQGLSPLHF. The chain uses TRBV7-2 and TRBJ1-6, with 9 bases fitting TRBD1. The germline gives CDR1 SGHTA, CDR2 FQGNSA. Losses at the gene ends were 2 bases for V and 10 bases for J; bases not matched to a gene: 6. CDR3 length: 15 amino acids.